These 25 T cell receptor beta chains originate from one sample sequenced in a study of blood T cells in healthy people across ages. A second PCR, run for roughly 7 to 12 cycles, used a sample-barcoded 5' primer plus a J-beta primer mix. TCRdb ran MiXCR on the 5' RACE reads and lists one entry per CDR3 protein. The data hold about 830,000 distinct CDR3 sequences, with around 62% observed a single time. Sequencing was performed on blood. The receptors were gathered from a man younger than 45 in good health.

Only one count was recorded for this clonotype. CDR3 DNA: TGCAGCGTTCTGAGGGCGGGAGGGGGTTACGAGCAGTACTTC. The encoded protein is CSVLRAGGGYEQYF. The chain combines TRBV29-1 with TRBJ2-7; 9 nucleotides align to TRBD2. Trimming took 5 bases from V and 4 from J; bases not matched to a gene: 9. CDR1 and CDR2 from the germline V gene are SQVTM and ANQGSEA. The CDR3 spans 14 residues.

The rearrangement links TRBV7-6 to TRBJ2-5, with D tentatively TRBD1 (6 bases). V lost 5 bases, J lost 11 bases, and 30 bases lay in between. CDR1 and CDR2 (germline): SGHVS, FNYEAQ. This CDR3 spans 17 amino acids. CDR3 sequence (DNA): TGTGCCAGCAGCCCAGGGGTGGGGTTCAGGGGAAATGCGGAGCAGTACTTC. It yields the protein CASSPGVGFRGNAEQYF.

About this clonotype: This may be a read error, as it is one base from a much larger clone. The chain joins TRBV5-4 to TRBJ2-1; D uncertain. CDR3 size: 16 residues. Trimming took off 5 bases at V and 9 bases at J, with 24 bases between the two ends. CDR1 SGHNT and CDR2 YYREEE come from the germline V gene (reference sequence). CDR3 amino acids: CASSFGPARPNSEQFF. CDR3 nucleotides: TGTGCCAGCAGTTTCGGCCCCGCGCGGCCCAACAGTGAGCAGTTCTTC. The full variable domain, with the rest looked up from reference TRBV5-4 and TRBJ2-1, is ETGVTQSPTHLIKTRGQQVTLRCSSQSGHNTVSWYQQALGQGPQFIFQYYREEENGRGNFPPRFSGLQFPNYSSELNVNALELDDSALYLCASSFGPARPNSEQFFGPGTRLTVL.

This chain connects TRBV29-1 to TRBJ2-1; 14 nucleotides align to TRBD2. This CDR3 comprises 14 residues. Looked up from germline, CDR1 is SQVTM and CDR2 is ANQGSEA. With 6 bases clipped from V and 7 bases from J, the junction kept 5 bases outside the gene matches. CDR3 sequence: CSVGTSGGGNEQFF. CDR3 sequence (DNA): TGCAGCGTGGGGACTAGCGGGGGTGGGAATGAGCAGTTCTTC.

A note on this clonotype: At one boundary the junction diverges from the germline segment, which might be a read error. This chain connects TRBV25-1 to TRBJ2-6; D perhaps matches TRBD1 (5 bases). This CDR3 region has 11 residues. In germline, CDR1 is MGHDK, CDR2 SYGVNS. The CDR3 nucleotides read TGTGCCACCTCTGGGGCCAACGTCCCGACTTTC. Encoded protein: CATSGANVPTF. The complete variable domain, with remaining parts taken from reference TRBV25-1 and TRBJ2-6, reads EADIYQTPRYLVIGTGKKITLECSQTMGHDKMYWYQQDPGMELHLIHYSYGVNSTEKGDLSSESTVSRIRTEHFPLTLESARPSHTSQYLCATSGANVPTFGAGSRLTVL.

The V and J genes are TRBV27 and TRBJ1-5; 8 bases line up with TRBD1. Germline trimming cut 7 bases from V and 5 bases from J; bases unmatched to any gene: 10. Germline V gene lookup returns CDR1 MNHEY and CDR2 SMNVEV (reference sequence). This CDR3 has 15 residues. This chain's CDR3 is CASKEIGQGDQPQHF. The CDR3, as DNA: TGTGCCAGCAAAGAGATAGGACAGGGCGATCAGCCCCAGCATTTT.

The rearrangement joins TRBV4-3 to TRBJ2-7; 7 bases agree with TRBD1. This CDR3 region has 18 residues. Germline V gene lookup returns CDR1 LGHNA and CDR2 YSLEER. V dropped 5 bases and J dropped 0; count of bases not matched to a gene: 16. This CDR3 is CASSYRLQGVDSSYEQYF. The DNA of the CDR3 is TGCGCCAGCAGCTACCGCTTGCAGGGGGTCGATAGCTCCTACGAGCAGTACTTC.

In this sample, this clonotype turned up a few times. The J gene is TRBJ2-4, the V gene TRBV4-2, with a weak D call TRBD1 (6 bases). With the DNA end fitting TRBJ2-7 better, the J assignment may be wrong. Germline V gives CDR1 LGHNA, CDR2 YNFKEQ. The CDR3 is made up of 16 amino acids. The CDR3 DNA follows: TGTGCCAGCAGCCAAGAATTCCTCGGGACACTCGACGAGCAGTACTTC. This codes for CASSQEFLGTLDEQYF.

The chain couples TRBV20-1 to TRBJ2-7; D possibly corresponds to TRBD1 (6 bases). The CDR3 extends over 16 amino acids. Per germline, CDR1 DFQATT and CDR2 SNEGSKA (reference sequence). The V and J ends lost 2 bases and 1 base respectively, with 18 bases between them. In DNA, the CDR3 is TGCAGTGCTAGAAGGTTTAGGGGGTCGGGGTCCTACGAGCAGTACTTC. Translated: CSARRFRGSGSYEQYF.

The CDR3 protein is CAWSANLNTEAFF. In DNA form, the CDR3 reads TGTGCCTGGAGTGCCAACTTGAACACTGAAGCTTTCTTT. The chain employs TRBV30 and TRBJ1-1; no clear D. Deletions cut 1 base from V and 0 bases from J, with 6 bases between. The CDR3 has 13 residues. Germline values: CDR1 GTSNPN, CDR2 SVGIG (reference sequence).

There are a few counts of this clonotype. The genes are TRBV10-3 and TRBJ2-7; D gene unclear. Germline V gene data show CDR1 as ENHRY and CDR2 as SYGVKD. The CDR3 spans 11 residues. CDR3 residues: CALGLMGEQYF. The CDR3 region has the DNA TGTGCTCTTGGCCTGATGGGCGAGCAGTACTTC.

This clonotype was found a few times. This chain links TRBV6-2 or TRBV6-3 with TRBJ2-5; TRBD2 is a possible D gene (5 bases). The CDR3 extends over 12 amino acids. The V end lost 5 bases, the J end lost 3 bases, and 7 bases lay between the germline ends. Looked up from germline, CDR1 is MNHEY and CDR2 is SVGEGT. In nucleotides, the CDR3 is TGTGCCAGCAGTGGACTTGAAGAGACCCAGTACTTC. Protein: CASSGLEETQYF.

A few counts support this clonotype. The genes are TRBV5-5 and TRBJ1-2; TRBD1 is a possible D gene (5 bases). The CDR3 is 13 amino acids. CDR1 is SGHKS, CDR2 YYEKEE, per germline (reference sequence). The germline V and J ends were trimmed by 3 bases and 7 bases, with 13 bases remaining between them. CDR3 coding DNA: TGTGCCAGCAGCTCCGGGGCTAGTGGTGGCTACACCTTC. The encoded protein is CASSSGASGGYTF.

The rearrangement joins TRBV6-9 to TRBJ1-5, with D perhaps TRBD1 (5 bases). Germline V CDR1 and CDR2: MNHGY, SVAAGI. With 6 bases removed from V and 1 base from J, the gap between germline ends came to 19 bases. The CDR3 contains 17 residues. The CDR3 coding sequence is TGTGCCAGCAGCCGCACCCGCAGGGTACTGAGCAATCAGCCCCAGCATTTT. Protein product: CASSRTRRVLSNQPQHF.

CDR3 loop: CASSPEGAGEWSDTQYF. The CDR3 DNA follows: TGTGCCAGCAGCCCCGAGGGGGCGGGGGAGTGGTCCGATACGCAGTATTTT. This sequence joins TRBV7-2 and TRBJ2-3; the D gene could be TRBD1 or TRBD2 (7 bases each). The germline V gene encodes CDR1 SGHTA and CDR2 FQGNSA. V lost 5 bases and J lost 6, with 24 bases in between. CDR3 length: 17 amino acids.

This rearrangement joins TRBV6-6 to TRBJ2-3; D possibly matches TRBD1 or TRBD2 (5 bases each). Per germline, CDR1 MNHNY and CDR2 SVGAGI (reference sequence). The CDR3 is 14 residues long. The V and J ends lost 6 bases and 4 bases respectively, with 14 bases between them. DNA for the CDR3: TGTGCCAGCAGCATCGAACGAGGGGCAGATACGCAGTATTTT. Amino acids: CASSIERGADTQYF.

V is TRBV20-1 and J is TRBJ1-5; D gene unclear. V was pared by 4 bases and J by 2 bases, with 12 bases between. The germline CDR1 and CDR2 sequences are DFQATT and SNEGSKA (reference sequence). CDR3 length: 14 residues. CDR3 DNA sequence: TGCAGTGCTAATTCCGGTGATCGCAATCAGCCCCAGCATTTT. Translation: CSANSGDRNQPQHF.

This chain links TRBV9 with TRBJ2-3, with 7 bases aligning to TRBD2. The V gene's germline CDR1 is SGDLS and CDR2 YYNGEE. The CDR3 spans 17 residues. J gave up 1 base and V 0 bases, and 8 bases lay outside the gene matches. The CDR3 DNA sequence: TGTGCCAGCAGCGTAGCTACGGGGCTAGCGGGCACAGATACGCAGTATTTT. It encodes CASSVATGLAGTDTQYF.

The J gene is TRBJ2-3, the V gene TRBV12-3 or TRBV12-4; 7 nucleotides align to TRBD1. After removal of 6 bases from V and 2 bases from J, the junction contained 5 bases not matched to a gene. CDR3 length: 14 amino acids. DNA for the CDR3: TGTGCCAGCAGGGCGACAGGGCCCACAGATACGCAGTATTTT. It is translated as CASRATGPTDTQYF.

This clonotype was detected a few times. The chain combines TRBV4-3 with TRBJ2-7, with 12 bases matching TRBD2. V was clipped by 2 bases and J by 3 bases; unmatched bases: 2. Germline lookup yields CDR1 LGHNA and CDR2 YSLEER. The CDR3 is 15 amino acids. CDR3 region: CASSQRLAGDYEQYF. In DNA form, the CDR3 reads TGCGCCAGCAGCCAACGACTAGCGGGGGACTACGAGCAGTACTTC.

This clonotype was seen only once. The chain employs TRBV20-1 and TRBJ1-1, with D maybe TRBD1 (5 bases). The CDR3 has 15 residues. Trimming took 3 bases from V and 0 from J, leaving 14 bases between them. Germline V gene sequence: CDR1 DFQATT, CDR2 SNEGSKA (reference sequence). This chain's CDR3 is CSARNYRSMNTEAFF. In nucleotides, the CDR3 is TGCAGTGCTAGGAATTACAGGTCTATGAACACTGAAGCTTTCTTT.

This chain uses TRBV9 with TRBJ2-1; TRBD2 agrees at 8 bases. Trimming at V came to 0 bases and at J to 3 bases, leaving 5 bases not matched to a gene. From germline, CDR1 is SGDLS and CDR2 YYNGEE. This CDR3 contains 16 residues. The CDR3 DNA follows: TGTGCCAGCAGCGTAGGAGTTAGCGGGGTCTACAATGAGCAGTTCTTC. Its protein product is CASSVGVSGVYNEQFF.

This chain's CDR3 is CSVVPDSYEQYF. CDR3 DNA sequence: TGCAGCGTTGTCCCGGACTCCTACGAGCAGTACTTC. The chain links TRBV29-1 to TRBJ2-7; D call uncertain. The CDR3 loop spans 12 amino acids. V was clipped by 4 bases and J by 0 bases, with 7 bases between them. Germline V CDR1 and CDR2: SQVTM, ANQGSEA.

The chain joins TRBV20-1 to TRBJ2-5, with D possibly being TRBD1 (6 bases). The CDR3 loop spans 15 amino acids. Germline CDR1 and CDR2: DFQATT and SNEGSKA (reference sequence). V was trimmed by 3 bases and J by 4 bases, leaving 18 bases between them. The chain's CDR3 is CSASGVPDSLETQYF. DNA for the CDR3: TGCAGTGCTAGCGGCGTCCCGGACAGTCTAGAGACCCAGTACTTC.

Comments on this clonotype: A read error may be the cause here, since a much bigger clone is one base away. The J gene is TRBJ2-1, the V gene TRBV27; 13 bases agree with TRBD2. J lost 7 bases, V lost 6 bases, and 3 bases had no gene match. Germline V gene lookup returns CDR1 MNHEY and CDR2 SMNVEV (reference sequence). This CDR3 has 14 residues. The CDR3 region is CASRPGLAGNEQFF. The CDR3 nucleotides read TGTGCCAGCAGACCGGGACTAGCGGGGAATGAGCAGTTCTTC.